This T cell receptor (beta chain) was recorded in a study of shared clonotypes between healthy human individuals. Here immunoSEQ multiplex PCR was the method, and the copy in TCRdb shows in-frame clones only, minus some. The repertoire holds roughly 2.2 million clones, with 85% to 95% as singletons. The receptor's source is a man aged 18-30 years in good health. Some clones in this sample may be carry-over from other donors' samples. The sequenced material came from naive CD4+ T cells from PBMCs. Sample subset: CD45RA+ positively selected.

CDR3 DNA sequence: TGTGCCAGCAGCCTCCAGGGGAACACTGAAGCTTTCTTT. It codes for CASSLQGNTEAFF. The chain has TRBV4-2 and TRBJ1-1, with a weak D call TRBD1 (5 bases). Germline assignment: CDR1 LGHNA and CDR2 YNFKEQ. The length of the CDR3 is 13 residues. Trimming left V 4 bases short and J 1 base short, with 7 bases between.